A single sample gave rise to the 21 T cell receptor beta chains below, sequenced in a study of T cells in Graves' hyperthyroidism and ophthalmopathy. Amplification of TCR beta CDR3 regions was performed using RNA transcripts as template. With the HTBI primer set, the TCR CDR3 went through a first round of RT-PCR. TCRdb re-derived calls from the multiplex PCR reads in MiXCR, one entry per CDR3 protein. The data show around 300,000 distinct CDR3 sequences, with about an eighth seen just once and approximately 8.6% held by the top ten. Sequenced: blood. These receptors were collected from a young woman with Graves' hyperthyroidism that later progressed to Graves' ophthalmopathy.

This clonotype showed up just a few times. J is TRBJ2-1 and V is TRBV10-3; no reliable D call. The germline gives CDR1 ENHRY, CDR2 SYGVKD. V was cut by 4 bases and J by 5 bases, with 12 bases left in between. The CDR3 is 14 residues long. The CDR3 DNA reads as TGTGCCATCAGTGCGCCGAGCCTCGACAATGAGCAGTTCTTC. Its translation: CAISAPSLDNEQFF.

At least ten counts were recorded for this clonotype. The chain joins TRBV12-3 or TRBV12-4 to TRBJ1-2; 7 bases map to TRBD1. The length of the CDR3 is 13 residues. Germline trimming cut 6 bases from V and 4 bases from J; bases unmatched to any gene: 5. CDR3 nucleotides: TGTGCCAGCAGCTATGGGACAGCCTATGGCTACACCTTC. It codes for CASSYGTAYGYTF.

At least ten counts were recorded for this clonotype. This chain links TRBV6-1 with TRBJ1-2; TRBD1 aligns across 7 bases. The germline V gene encodes CDR1 MNHNS and CDR2 SASEGT. Losses at the gene ends were 6 bases for V and 4 bases for J; bases not matched to a gene: 11. The CDR3 length is 15 residues. The CDR3 nucleotides read TGTGCCAGCAGCCCTGAGCCGGGACAGTTCTATGGCTACACCTTC. Its protein is CASSPEPGQFYGYTF.

The chain is built from TRBV4-2 and TRBJ1-2; TRBD1 is a possible D gene (5 bases). The CDR3 totals 14 residues. Deletions cut 1 base from V and 2 bases from J, with 8 bases between. Germline CDR1 and CDR2: LGHNA and YNFKEQ. CDR3 in DNA: TGTGCCAGCAGCCAAGTCGAGGGGAACTATGGCTACACCTTC. Its protein product is CASSQVEGNYGYTF.

This clonotype has just a few counts. The gene calls are TRBV6-2 or TRBV6-3 and TRBJ2-1; 10 nucleotides agree with TRBD2. In germline, CDR1 is MNHEY, CDR2 SVGEGT. Unmatched junction bases numbered 6, after V lost 5 bases and J lost 5 bases. This CDR3 contains 15 residues. CDR3 amino acids: CASSPSGSRHNEQFF. The CDR3, as DNA: TGTGCCAGCAGTCCTAGCGGGAGTAGGCACAATGAGCAGTTCTTC.

This clonotype was counted at least ten times. The CDR3 protein is CASSYIEEPYEQYF. In DNA form, the CDR3 reads TGTGCCAGCAGTTATATCGAGGAGCCCTACGAGCAGTACTTC. This rearrangement joins TRBV6-1 to TRBJ2-7; D ambiguous. Trimming pared 5 bases from V and 2 bases from J, leaving 13 bases between. This CDR3 has 14 residues. Germline lookup yields CDR1 MNHNS and CDR2 SASEGT.

This clonotype was recorded many times. The CDR3 region has the DNA TGTGCCAGCACCCTTTCCAGCTTAAAGCTCTACGAGCAGTACTTC. Amino acids: CASTLSSLKLYEQYF. J is TRBJ2-7 and V is TRBV27; unclear D gene. The V gene's germline CDR1 is MNHEY and CDR2 SMNVEV (reference sequence). Trimming pared 7 bases from V and 3 bases from J, leaving 19 bases between. The CDR3 has 15 amino acids.

This clonotype was recorded many times. The rearrangement joins TRBV2 to TRBJ2-1, with D possibly matching TRBD2 (7 bases). Looked up from germline, CDR1 is SNHLY and CDR2 is FYNNEI. The CDR3 is 15 residues long. V was pared by 10 bases and J by 0 bases, with 16 bases between. This CDR3 is CATLGGQNSYNEQFF. CDR3 sequence (DNA): TGTGCCACCCTGGGGGGGCAAAACTCCTACAATGAGCAGTTCTTC.

This clonotype has just a few counts. This chain joins TRBV15 and TRBJ1-4, with 8 bases fitting TRBD1. V gave up 8 bases and J gave up 8 bases; unmatched junction bases: 7. Germline V gene sequence: CDR1 LNHNV, CDR2 YYDKDF (reference sequence). The CDR3 covers 13 residues. The CDR3 coding sequence is TGTGCCACCCACGGACAGGGTCGGGAAAAACTGTTTTTT. Protein: CATHGQGREKLFF.

The sample holds many counts of this clonotype. The rearrangement uses TRBV5-1 and TRBJ2-6, with 9 positions matching TRBD1. V shed 0 bases and J 1 base; nucleotides not matched to a gene: 8. The CDR3 has 19 residues. Germline V gene data show CDR1 as SGHRS and CDR2 as YFSETQ. The CDR3, as DNA: TGCGCCAGCAGCTTGGAACCTAAAGGGACAGGGTCTGGGGCCAACGTCCTGACTTTC. This codes for CASSLEPKGTGSGANVLTF.

This clonotype was seen a handful of times. A much larger clone differs by one base, so this may be a read error. The chain couples TRBV6-2 or TRBV6-3 to TRBJ1-5, with 8 bases that match TRBD1. Germline loops: CDR1 MNHEY, CDR2 SVGEGT. The V and J ends lost 4 bases and 5 bases, in that order; junction bases with no gene match: 13. This CDR3 is built from 17 residues. For the CDR3, the DNA is TGTGCCAGCAGTTCGGCGACAGGGGTCATTTACGATCAGCCCCAGCATTTT. This encodes CASSSATGVIYDQPQHF.

The chain uses TRBV20-1 and TRBJ2-3; TRBD2 matches at 13 bases. The V gene's germline CDR1 is DFQATT and CDR2 SNEGSKA (reference sequence). The CDR3 has 17 residues. Trimming removed 5 bases from V and 5 bases from J; junction bases left unmatched: 13. Here the CDR3 DNA reads TGCAGTGCTGAACTACTAGCGGGAGGGCCAGGGGAAGATACGCAGTATTTT. Protein: CSAELLAGGPGEDTQYF.

This clonotype has only a few counts. V gene TRBV19 combines with J gene TRBJ1-5; TRBD1 agrees at 7 bases. Germline V gives CDR1 LNHDA, CDR2 SQIVND (reference sequence). V lost 7 bases, J lost 4 bases, and 4 bases stayed unmatched. The CDR3 loop spans 13 amino acids. The CDR3 coding sequence is TGTGCCAGTAAACCGGACAGGAATCAGCCCCAGCATTTT. This codes for CASKPDRNQPQHF.

This clonotype occurred many times. V gene TRBV20-1 combines with J gene TRBJ1-1, with 8 bases matching TRBD1. The ends lost 6 bases at V and 8 bases at J; junction bases unmatched: 8. This CDR3 has 12 residues. Looked up from germline, CDR1 is DFQATT and CDR2 is SNEGSKA (reference sequence). The DNA of the CDR3 is TGCAGTGCCGCCCGACAGGGGCAGGAAGCTTTCTTT. This encodes CSAARQGQEAFF.

This clonotype was observed many times. The gene calls are TRBV5-1 and TRBJ1-2; D not certain. CDR3 length: 13 residues. Trimming removed 5 bases from V and 4 bases from J, with 12 bases in between. In germline, CDR1 is SGHRS, CDR2 YFSETQ. This chain's CDR3 is CASRGGPTYGYTF. For the CDR3, the DNA is TGCGCCAGCAGGGGAGGGCCTACCTATGGCTACACCTTC.

This clonotype was found a few times. The chain joins TRBV4-2 to TRBJ1-2, with 7 bases matching TRBD1. V was pared by 0 bases and J by 6 bases, with 4 bases of the junction left unmatched. The CDR3 loop spans 14 amino acids. CDR1 and CDR2 (germline): LGHNA, YNFKEQ. Written as DNA, the CDR3 is TGTGCCAGCAGCCAAGATTATCAGGGGGATGGCTACACCTTC. Its protein product is CASSQDYQGDGYTF.

The sample holds many counts of this clonotype. CDR3 protein: CASRPSGGGETQYF. The DNA for the CDR3 is TGTGCCAGCAGACCCTCGGGGGGCGGGGAGACCCAGTACTTC. The chain has TRBV7-2 and TRBJ2-5; possible D gene TRBD2, 7 bases. V lost 6 bases to trimming and J lost 5 bases, with 16 bases between them. Germline lookup yields CDR1 SGHTA and CDR2 FQGNSA. There are 14 residues in the CDR3.

This clonotype has only a few counts. DNA of the CDR3: TGCGCCAGCAGCCAATCCGGGGGGGGAGGCGAAAAACTGTTTTTT. Translating gives CASSQSGGGGEKLFF. This chain connects TRBV4-1 to TRBJ1-4, with D perhaps matching TRBD1 (5 bases). The germline V and J ends were trimmed by 2 bases and 8 bases, with 15 bases remaining between them. Looked up from germline, CDR1 is MGHRA and CDR2 is YSYEKL. This CDR3 contains 15 residues.

This clonotype was counted many times. The rearrangement links TRBV28 to TRBJ2-5, with a weak D call TRBD2 (5 bases). Germline values: CDR1 MDHEN, CDR2 SYDVKM. This CDR3 has 15 residues. V was pared by 3 bases and J by 1 base, with 12 bases between. CDR3 region: CASSLDSDLQETQYF. The CDR3 nucleotides are TGTGCCAGCAGTTTGGACTCCGACCTCCAAGAGACCCAGTACTTC.

This clonotype was seen repeatedly, ten times or more. The rearrangement uses TRBV7-2 and TRBJ2-5, with no clear D. Trimming took 4 bases from V and 2 from J, leaving 14 bases between them. This CDR3 comprises 15 residues. Germline V gene lookup returns CDR1 SGHTA and CDR2 FQGNSA. Here the CDR3 DNA reads TGTGCCAGCAGCTACCGGATTGGCCCTCAAGAGACCCAGTACTTC. Amino acids: CASSYRIGPQETQYF.

This clonotype was counted many times. This chain uses TRBV12-3 or TRBV12-4 with TRBJ2-4, with D perhaps being TRBD1 or TRBD2 (5 bases each). V gave up 3 bases and J gave up 12 bases, with 12 bases separating them. The CDR3 covers 12 residues. The CDR3 bases are TGTGCCAGCAGTTTTGAGGGGACCAGTCAGTACTTC. Translation: CASSFEGTSQYF.